Sequencing of this T cell receptor beta chain was carried out in a study of blood T cell repertoires in COVID-19 (dated by TCRdb to about 2020). A note on the overall study: Collaborator samples came from the United States, Italy and Spain and covered acute and convalescent phases of COVID-19. Where available, HLA class I and class II types were obtained from metadata supplied by the sample provider rather than from assay-based typing. Samples came from the ongoing ImmuneRACE study (first 160 participants) plus 1,254 subjects from 6 global collaborators. Subjects who had been exposed to COVID-19, were actively infected with it, or had recovered from it provided the deeply sampled blood TCRbeta repertoires that made up the dataset. The material from the prospective study consisted of cDNA or gDNA derived from T cells, B-cell-depleted T cells, or PBMCs. A de-identified subject ID, COVID-19 status, age in years and sex were almost always included in the sample metadata. The repertoires were made available in a free public database intended to serve as a resource for research on the immune response to SARS-CoV-2.

The investigation overall reported the following: The quantity of clinical and demographic metadata differed by source and by participant and was supplied without curation.

TCRbeta CDR3 regions were amplified from genomic DNA by means of the immunoSEQ Assay, a bias-controlled multiplex PCR. The study's processing was this. Nucleated cell counts per sample were estimated from amplification of reference gene primers within the assay. Sequence reads were collapsed and filtered to measure the absolute abundance of every unique TCRbeta CDR3 rearrangement. For each sample, productive Simpson clonality was calculated by taking the square root of Simpson's diversity index across productive rearrangements. TCRdb obtained this table from immuneACCESS and retained in-frame rearrangements with V and J assigned. These tables miss some clones; where compared with another copy, unresolved V genes account for less than half of the shortfall, and the remainder is unexplained. D and trimming come from the DNA, and the V and J calls and clone size come from that table. The sample yields 120,000 or so clones; around 87% were counted once. The ten largest clones capture 3% to 4.5% of the sample.

After removal of 2 bases from V and 4 bases from J, the junction retains 3 bases not matched to a gene. The CDR3 contains 13 residues, cysteine and phenylalanine counted. The retained sequence is limited to the CDR3, 39 bases, with the frame set at the first base. CDR1 GTSNPN and CDR2 SVGIG are derived from the germline V gene (reference sequence). Each collaborating institution followed its own protocols to collect whole blood in K2EDTA tubes. For TCRbeta analysis, collaborators shipped samples as frozen whole blood, isolated PBMCs, or DNA extracted from either of those sample types. Details on this clone: Its antigen specificity is not known. Base-call qualities are not available, and no considerably larger clone is one nucleotide away.

The receptor's source is a woman aged 60-75 years with acute or convalescent COVID-19. Material: peripheral blood. This sequence uses TRBV30 and TRBJ1-2; 8 nucleotides in the junction match TRBD1. The CDR3 reads as follows: CAWSRDRPYGYTF. At the DNA level, the sequence is TGTGCCTGGAGTCGGGACAGGCCCTATGGCTACACCTTC.